These T cell receptor beta chains were read from a single sample in a study of memory CD4+ T cells and cytomegalovirus serostatus. TCRdb keeps only in-frame clones here, not all; method: immunoSEQ multiplex PCR. Here the sample spans 30,000 to 40,000 clones, around 76% being singletons. Sequenced: memory CD4+ T cells from blood. The receptors originated from an adult in good health and CMV-seronegative. Some clones in this sample may be carry-over from other donors' samples. CDR3s include the opening cysteine and the closing phenylalanine or tryptophan. The D gene is left open where the match is weak. Some rows have no size entry. The others give once, few or many, or a class for an expanded clone.

clone size	J gene	V gene	D gene	CDR3 DNA	CDR3 protein
-	TRBJ1-5	TRBV5-1	-	TGCGCCAGCAGCGTCGACTTTTCCGGCAATCAGCCCCAGCATTTT	CASSVDFSGNQPQHF
-	TRBJ1-3	TRBV6-5	-	TGTGCCAGCGTTTCCGGTAGTACCTCTGGAAACACCATATATTTT	CASVSGSTSGNTIYF
-	TRBJ2-3	TRBV7-8	TRBD1	TGTGCCAGCAGCTTACTTAGGACAGGGGGTAGCACAGATACGCAGTATTTT	CASSLLRTGGSTDTQYF
-	TRBJ2-5	TRBV2	-	TGTGCCAGCAGTAAGTTGGGGAACCAAGAGACCCAGTACTTC	CASSKLGNQETQYF
-	TRBJ2-2	TRBV5-1	-	TGCGCCAGCAGCTTGGCGGTCAGTTCCACCGGGGAGCTGTTTTTT	CASSLAVSSTGELFF
-	TRBJ1-1	TRBV6-4	TRBD1	TGTGCCTGGCGCCGGACAGGGGGTGCTGAAGCTTTCTTT	CAWRRTGGAEAFF
-	TRBJ1-1	TRBV6-4	-	TGTGCCAGCAGGCTCGAGGTGAACACTGAAGCTTTCTTT	CASRLEVNTEAFF
-	TRBJ2-1	TRBV4-2	TRBD1	TGTGCCAGCAGCCAGGGGGCAGGGGGCCCGATCAATGAGCAGTTCTTC	CASSQGAGGPINEQFF
few	TRBJ1-1	TRBV19	-	TGTGCCAGTAGTATCCGTTGGGTGTCGGTTGGGACTGAAGCTTTCTTT	CASSIRWVSVGTEAFF
-	TRBJ2-1	TRBV2	-	TGTGCCAGCAGTGTTGAAGCGTCCTATGAGCAGTTCTTC	CASSVEASYEQFF
-	TRBJ1-1	TRBV30	-	TGTGCCTGGGGGGCAACAGGGACTGAAGCTTTCTTT	CAWGATGTEAFF
-	TRBJ1-4	TRBV13	-	TGTGCCAGCAGGCACCGGGGCTGGGGTAATGAAAAACTGTTTTTT	CASRHRGWGNEKLFF
-	TRBJ2-1	TRBV5-8	-	TGTGCCAGCAGCGTGGACTATAACAATGAGCAGTTCTTC	CASSVDYNNEQFF
-	TRBJ2-3	TRBV28	-	TGTGCCAGCAGCTCCGGGGGCACAGATACGCAGTATTTT	CASSSGGTDTQYF
-	TRBJ1-2	TRBV6-1	-	TGTGCCAGCAGTGAGACGGGAACTTACGTAGGGAGTGGCTACACCTTC	CASSETGTYVGSGYTF
-	TRBJ2-7	TRBV6-6	TRBD2	TGTGCCAGCAGTCGGACTAGCGGGGCCTACGAGCAGTACTTC	CASSRTSGAYEQYF